The 21 T cell receptor beta chains below all came from one sample that was sequenced in a study of T cell responses to AZD1222 COVID-19 vaccine. This table comes from immunoSEQ multiplex PCR, and its TCRdb copy is limited to in-frame clones, with some not included. Counted here are 90,000 to 120,000 clones, about 88% occurring once; the ten biggest clones make up approximately 15%. Sequencing was performed on peripheral blood, taken on day 0 of AZD1222 vaccination. Receptors were obtained from an adult in good health.

The V and J genes are TRBV7-8 and TRBJ1-5; 7 bases fit TRBD1. With 1 base clipped from V and 3 bases from J, the junction kept 6 bases outside the gene matches. CDR1 is SGHVS, CDR2 FQNEAQ, per germline. The CDR3 contains 16 residues. The CDR3 region is CASSLGPTGNNQPQHF. CDR3 coding DNA: TGTGCCAGCAGCTTAGGTCCGACAGGGAACAATCAGCCCCAGCATTTT.

V and J are TRBV5-1 and TRBJ2-3, with D perhaps being TRBD1 or TRBD2 (5 bases each). CDR3 length: 14 amino acids. Trimming stripped 4 bases from V and 4 bases from J, with 13 bases between. Germline assignment: CDR1 SGHRS and CDR2 YFSETQ. CDR3 bases: TGCGCCAGCAGCGGGGGACGGACCGCAGATACGCAGTATTTT. It specifies CASSGGRTADTQYF.

The chain employs TRBV5-1 and TRBJ1-1; D is unclear. Per germline, CDR1 SGHRS and CDR2 YFSETQ. The CDR3 contains 15 residues. Trimming removed 0 bases at V and 1 base at J, with 10 bases between. In DNA form, the CDR3 reads TGCGCCAGCAGCTTGGCCGCCTCAGCGAACACTGAAGCTTTCTTT. Translated: CASSLAASANTEAFF.

This chain connects TRBV28 to TRBJ2-3; no firm D call. CDR3 length: 15 residues. Between the trimmed V and J ends, which lost 6 bases and 3 bases, there was a span of 16 bases. Germline CDR1 and CDR2: MDHEN and SYDVKM. The CDR3 loop reads CASRGESPGTDTQYF. The CDR3 region has the DNA TGTGCCAGCAGAGGTGAGAGCCCGGGTACAGATACGCAGTATTTT. Full variable domain (missing parts from reference TRBV28 and TRBJ2-3): DVKVTQSSRYLVKRTGEKVFLECVQDMDHENMFWYRQDPGLGLRLIYFSYDVKMKEKGDIPEGYSVSREKKERFSLILESASTNQTSMYLCASRGESPGTDTQYFGPGTRLTVL.

This clone was seen a few times. The gene calls are TRBV7-8 and TRBJ1-2, with TRBD1 as a possible D gene (5 bases). Trimming removed 3 bases at V and 5 bases at J, with 13 bases between. Germline CDR1 is SGHVS and CDR2 is FQNEAQ. The CDR3 totals 14 residues. As DNA, the CDR3 is TGTGCCAGCAGCTTGGGACGGCGGGGTTATGGCTACACCTTC. It codes for CASSLGRRGYGYTF.

The CDR3 nucleotides are TGTGCCAGCAGCCAAGTATTCGAGCAGTTCTTC. This codes for CASSQVFEQFF. The chain combines TRBV3-1 (or the pseudogene TRBV3-2) with TRBJ2-1; D remains unclear. The germline CDR1 and CDR2 sequences are LGHDT and YNNKEL (reference sequence). The CDR3 loop spans 11 amino acids. The V end was cut by 1 base, the J end by 10 bases, with 5 bases between.

The CDR3 protein is CASSSSPWGDEQFF. The CDR3 coding sequence is TGTGCCAGCAGCTCCAGTCCTTGGGGCGATGAGCAGTTCTTC. The chain employs TRBV2 and TRBJ2-1; D is perhaps TRBD1 (5 bases). The CDR3 spans 14 residues. Between the trimmed V and J ends, which lost 6 bases and 8 bases, there was a span of 17 bases. Germline CDR1 SNHLY, CDR2 FYNNEI.

This clone was found a few times. The chain carries TRBV2 and TRBJ2-2, with TRBD1 matching over 10 bases. This CDR3 comprises 15 residues. CDR1 is SNHLY and CDR2 is FYNNEI in the germline V gene. V dropped 6 bases and J dropped 4; count of bases not matched to a gene: 5. The CDR3: CASRRQGAATGELFF. The CDR3 region has the DNA TGTGCCAGCAGGCGACAGGGGGCGGCCACCGGGGAGCTGTTTTTT.

The CDR3 is CASSLASGSDTGELFF. As DNA, the CDR3 is TGTGCCAGCAGCTTAGCTAGCGGGAGTGACACCGGGGAGCTGTTTTTT. This chain joins TRBV11-3 and TRBJ2-2; TRBD2 agrees at 10 bases. Germline CDR1 and CDR2: SGHNT and YENEEA. This CDR3 contains 16 residues. V gave up 1 base and J gave up 3 bases; unmatched junction bases: 2.

The chain combines TRBV2 with TRBJ2-2; 7 bases match TRBD2. The germline CDR1 and CDR2 sequences are SNHLY and FYNNEI. The CDR3 is 14 residues long. Unmatched junction bases numbered 7, after V lost 8 bases and J lost 4 bases. This CDR3 reads CASRGGRSTGELFF. In nucleotides, the CDR3 is TGTGCCAGCCGCGGGGGTCGGTCCACCGGGGAGCTGTTTTTT. The entire variable domain, with the rest obtained from reference TRBV2 and TRBJ2-2, is as follows: EPEVTQTPSHQVTQMGQEVILRCVPISNHLYFYWYRQILGQKVEFLVSFYNNEISEKSEIFDDQFSVERPDGSNFTLKIRSTKLEDSAMYFCASRGGRSTGELFFGEGSRLTVL.

The rearrangement links TRBV5-5 to TRBJ1-5; TRBD1 is a possible D gene (6 bases). Germline assignment: CDR1 SGHKS and CDR2 YYEKEE (reference sequence). The CDR3 covers 14 residues. V dropped 0 bases and J dropped 6 bases, with 10 bases sitting between them. CDR3 amino acids: CASSLEGGGQPQHF. The CDR3, as DNA: TGTGCCAGCAGCTTGGAGGGGGGAGGTCAGCCCCAGCATTTT.

The J gene is TRBJ1-2, the V gene TRBV28, with D tentatively TRBD1 (5 bases). CDR3 length equals 16 residues. With 5 bases removed from V and 0 bases from J, the gap between germline ends came to 16 bases. The germline CDR1 and CDR2 sequences are MDHEN and SYDVKM. CDR3 protein: CASSGYRDSSNYGYTF. Written as DNA, the CDR3 is TGTGCCAGCAGTGGTTACCGGGACTCCTCTAACTATGGCTACACCTTC.

This rearrangement joins TRBV19 to TRBJ1-4, with 8 bases that match TRBD1. The CDR3 is made up of 14 amino acids. Germline V gene data show CDR1 as LNHDA and CDR2 as SQIVND (reference sequence). V trimming: 9 bases; J trimming: 2 bases; junction bases outside the gene matches: 5. The CDR3 sequence is CASTTGGTNEKLFF. DNA for the CDR3: TGTGCCAGCACTACAGGGGGTACTAATGAAAAACTGTTTTTT.

The CDR3 spells CASSQQGAWAEAFF. CDR3 nucleotides: TGTGCCAGCAGCCAACAGGGGGCGTGGGCTGAAGCTTTCTTT. V is TRBV3-1 (or the pseudogene TRBV3-2) and J is TRBJ1-1; 8 bases match TRBD1. Losses at the gene ends were 2 bases for V and 6 bases for J; bases not matched to a gene: 5. CDR1 LGHDT and CDR2 YNNKEL come from the germline V gene (reference sequence). The CDR3 covers 14 residues.

The chain combines TRBV28 with TRBJ1-3; no definite D call. From germline, CDR1 is MDHEN and CDR2 SYDVKM. With 3 bases removed from V and 0 bases from J, the gap between germline ends came to 6 bases. The CDR3 is 14 residues long. The CDR3 protein is CASSLDRSGNTIYF. CDR3 in DNA: TGTGCCAGCAGTTTGGACCGCTCTGGAAACACCATATATTTT.

This chain links TRBV9 with TRBJ1-1; tentative D call: TRBD1 (5 bases). The length of the CDR3 is 15 residues. V lost 3 bases and J lost 4, with 16 bases in between. Germline lookup yields CDR1 SGDLS and CDR2 YYNGEE. The CDR3 reads CASSGYGGSLTEAFF. DNA of the CDR3: TGTGCCAGCAGCGGCTACGGGGGGTCCCTCACTGAAGCTTTCTTT.

The chain couples TRBV14 to TRBJ1-1; D not certain. The V end lost 0 bases, the J end lost 4 bases, and 3 bases lay between the germline ends. Germline V gene sequence: CDR1 SGHDN, CDR2 FVKESK. The CDR3 runs to 12 residues. The CDR3 sequence is CASSQEGTEAFF. Here the CDR3 DNA reads TGTGCCAGCAGCCAAGAGGGCACTGAAGCTTTCTTT.

This clone was found a few times. The J gene is TRBJ2-7, the V gene TRBV14, with D possibly TRBD2 on 6 matching bases. Germline-derived CDR1 and CDR2 are SGHDN and FVKESK. V shed 2 bases and J shed 2 bases, with 7 bases lying between them. This CDR3 is built from 13 residues. CDR3 DNA sequence: TGTGCCAGCAGCCAACGCGGGGCCTACGAGCAGTACTTC. It encodes CASSQRGAYEQYF.

Of note for this clone: Distinct nucleotide sequences in the sample also encode this CDR3. V usage is TRBV9 and J usage is TRBJ2-7; 14 nucleotides match TRBD2. The CDR3 runs 15 residues. The germline V gene encodes CDR1 SGDLS and CDR2 YYNGEE. Trimming cost V 2 bases and J 3 bases; bases outside gene matches: 1. Here the CDR3 reads CASSVGTSGGYEQYF. CDR3 nucleotides: TGTGCCAGCAGCGTCGGGACTAGCGGGGGCTACGAGCAGTACTTC. Supplemented by reference TRBV9 and TRBJ2-7, the full variable domain reads DSGVTQTPKHLITATGQRVTLRCSPRSGDLSVYWYQQSLDQGLQFLIQYYNGEERAKGNILERFSAQQFPDLHSELNLSSLELGDSALYFCASSVGTSGGYEQYFGPGTRLTVT.

The rearrangement joins TRBV11-3 to TRBJ1-1; no clear D gene. Trimming shortened V by 5 bases and J by 4 bases, and 14 bases separated the two germline ends. Looked up from germline, CDR1 is SGHNT and CDR2 is YENEEA. CDR3 size: 14 residues. CDR3 protein: CASSTIVSATEAFF. CDR3 nucleotides: TGTGCCAGCAGCACAATCGTCTCAGCCACTGAAGCTTTCTTT.

This chain links TRBV20-1 with TRBJ1-2; 9 bases match TRBD1. CDR3 length equals 17 residues. Germline lookup yields CDR1 DFQATT and CDR2 SNEGSKA (reference sequence). The V gene end was trimmed by 5 bases and the J gene end by 4 bases; junction bases not matched to a gene: 17. The CDR3 nucleotides are TGCAGTGCTGGTGGGATTGATACCGGGACAGGGTCCTATGGCTACACCTTC. Translating gives CSAGGIDTGTGSYGYTF.